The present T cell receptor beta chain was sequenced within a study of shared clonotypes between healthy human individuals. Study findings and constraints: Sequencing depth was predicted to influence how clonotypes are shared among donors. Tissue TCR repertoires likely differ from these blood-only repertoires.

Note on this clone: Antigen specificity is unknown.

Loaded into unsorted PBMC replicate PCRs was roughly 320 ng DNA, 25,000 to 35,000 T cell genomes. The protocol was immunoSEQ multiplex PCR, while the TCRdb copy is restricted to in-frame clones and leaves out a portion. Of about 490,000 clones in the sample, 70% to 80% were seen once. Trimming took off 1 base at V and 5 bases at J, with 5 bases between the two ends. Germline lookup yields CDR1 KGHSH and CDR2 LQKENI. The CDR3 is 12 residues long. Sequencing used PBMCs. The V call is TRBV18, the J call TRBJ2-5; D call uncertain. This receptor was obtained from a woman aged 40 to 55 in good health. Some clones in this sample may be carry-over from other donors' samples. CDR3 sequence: CASSPRDETQYF. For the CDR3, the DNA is TGTGCCAGCTCACCACGGGATGAGACCCAGTACTTC.